This T cell receptor (beta chain) was sequenced during a study of cytomegalovirus exposure and HLA in healthy donors. Study-level findings and limits: In a later analysis, productive TCRs from donors in an Asian-associated ancestry cluster reportedly carried fewer N-insertions than the cohort mean. CMV serostatus was the sole immune exposure data available. TCR beta V- and J-gene trimming, according to a later analysis, was linked to a missense DCLRE1C variant.

The donors (healthy individuals) were bone marrow donors. On this clone: Its antigen is unidentified. One end of the junction does not line up with germline, which may come from a read error.

CDR3 length: 13 amino acids. Germline-derived CDR1 and CDR2 are SGHDT and YYEEEE. It was with 60 Vbeta and 13 Jbeta primers that the PCR ran. Assay: immunoSEQ multiplex PCR; the TCRdb copy retains only in-frame clones and omits some. The repertoire holds 120,000 or so clones, with around 70% as singletons. The source is a man aged 35 to 55 in good health and CMV-seropositive. The sequenced sample consisted of PBMCs. The chain recombines TRBV5-6 with TRBJ2-5; D ambiguous. CDR3 coding DNA: TGTGCCAGCAGCTTGGGGAAGCAAGAGACTCAGTACTTC. Encoded protein: CASSLGKQETQYF.